This entry concerns a single TCR beta chain. Its antigen is unidentified. This CDR3 is built from 18 residues. Germline V gives CDR1 LGHNA, CDR2 YSLEER. Trimming cost V 2 bases and J 6 bases, with 25 bases left between them. This sample is drawn from a study of blood T cells in healthy people across ages. Broader study findings: The CMV status of each donor remained undetermined, and this could have confounded shifts in expanded clonotypes.

Next came a second PCR, run for about 7 to 11 cycles, which used a sample-barcoded 5' primer along with a J-beta primer mix. Through a template-switch adaptor with 12 random nucleotides, each cDNA molecule received a tag. Using its own MiXCR run on the 5' RACE reads, TCRdb lists one record per CDR3 protein. This table has 730,000 or so distinct CDR3 sequences, around 40% appearing once. The sample taken for sequencing was blood. This chain connects TRBV4-3 to TRBJ1-1; perhaps TRBD1 as D (6 bases). The TCR comes from a woman aged 55-75 years in good health. The CDR3 DNA follows: TGCGCCAGCAGCCAACCCCGGACAGATCGACTAGAACCATCTGAAGCTTTCTTT. Its translation: CASSQPRTDRLEPSEAFF.